These 3 T cell receptor beta chains share one sample of origin, sequenced in a study of regulatory T cells in long-lasting Graves disease. As to time point: persistent/refractory GD, antithyroid drugs over 5 years with positive TRAb. Researchers made the TCR library from RNA that was extracted from PBMCs. Through Arm-PCR of CDR3 regions and iRepertoire HTBI primers, TCR beta libraries were built. TCRdb recomputed calls from the multiplex PCR reads with MiXCR, one row per CDR3 protein. The data hold approximately 360,000 distinct CDR3 sequences, with roughly 24% observed a single time. The source was peripheral blood mononuclear cells (PBMCs), collected when the disease was refractory, from a patient treated with antithyroid drugs. These receptor sequences come from a woman in her 40s with Graves disease.

The CDR3, as DNA: TGTGCCAGCAGTTACTCCCGGGACACAAAAAACATTCAGTACTTC. The encoded protein is CASSYSRDTKNIQYF. The V call is TRBV6-9, the J call TRBJ2-4; the D gene is possibly TRBD1 (6 bases). CDR1 MNHGY and CDR2 SVAAGI come from the germline V gene. V was pared by 3 bases and J by 4 bases, with 13 bases between. The CDR3 sequence is 15 residues long.

This clonotype occurred many times. The chain couples TRBV2 to TRBJ1-4; TRBD1 aligns across 11 bases. With 7 bases clipped from V and 5 bases from J, the junction kept 6 bases outside the gene matches. In germline, CDR1 is SNHLY, CDR2 FYNNEI. The CDR3 runs to 15 residues. CDR3 nucleotide sequence: TGTGCCAGCATAGGACAGGGGGCGCAGAATGAAAAACTGTTTTTT. It encodes CASIGQGAQNEKLFF.

This clonotype was detected only a few times. This sequence joins TRBV28 and TRBJ2-1, with D perhaps TRBD1 (6 bases). Trimming removed 4 bases at V and 7 bases at J, with 14 bases between. Germline V gives CDR1 MDHEN, CDR2 SYDVKM. This CDR3 is 14 amino acids long. This CDR3 reads CASSWSGVRNEQFF. The DNA for the CDR3 is TGTGCCAGCAGTTGGTCAGGGGTTCGAAATGAGCAGTTCTTC.